These T cell receptor beta chains were read from a single sample in a study of blood T cell repertoires in COVID-19. TCRdb's copy holds only in-frame clones and misses some; the assay was immunoSEQ multiplex PCR. The sample contains 470,000 or so clones, nearly 90% of which appear only once. The sample consisted of PBMCs or T cells enriched from blood (not recorded which). The receptors stem from a woman aged 18-29 years with acute COVID-19. The CDR3 runs from the conserved cysteine through the conserved F or W. A D gene is named only where the DNA matches it firmly. Expanded clones are given a class, and other clones once, few, many or no size at all.

TRBV5-1	-	-	TRBJ2-7	TGCGCCAGCAGCTTGGATCAGCGCGAGCAGTACTTC	CASSLDQREQYF
TRBV7-9	-	-	TRBJ2-7	TGTGCCAGCAGCTTATTTCAGTTCCCCACCTACGAGCAGTACTTC	CASSLFQFPTYEQYF
TRBV28	-	once	TRBJ2-5	TGTGCCACGTCCCGGGTTCCTCAAGAGACCCAGTACTTC	CATSRVPQETQYF
TRBV6-2/TRBV6-3	TRBD2	-	TRBJ2-7	TGTGCCAGCAGCGGACTAGCGGTCTACGAGCAGTACTTC	CASSGLAVYEQYF
TRBV7-2	TRBD1	-	TRBJ1-1	TGTGCCAGCAGCCCGCAACAGGGGGCTACTGAAGCTTTCTTT	CASSPQQGATEAFF
TRBV9	TRBD1	-	TRBJ2-1	TGTGCCAGCAGCGTAGGTCAGGGGGCGACCTACAATGAGCAGTTCTTC	CASSVGQGATYNEQFF
TRBV29-1	-	-	TRBJ1-2	TGCAGCGTTGTACTAAGGCAGGGAAACTATGGCTACACCTTC	CSVVLRQGNYGYTF
TRBV7-3	-	-	TRBJ2-2	TGTGCCAGCAGCTTACAACCCGTGAAGGGGACCGGGGAGCTGTTTTTT	CASSLQPVKGTGELFF
TRBV5-5	-	-	TRBJ1-2	TGTGCCAGCAGCTTGGAGAGGGTCTATGGCTACACCTTC	CASSLERVYGYTF
TRBV28	TRBD1	-	TRBJ1-1	TGTGCCAGCAGTTTGGTGGTTTGGGACAGGGGTTTTATTAGCACTGAAGCTTTCTTT	CASSLVVWDRGFISTEAFF